This passage covers 2 T cell receptor beta chains from one sample sequenced in a study of Tregs in tolerant kidney transplant recipients. Mixed chimerism was transient after nonmyeloablative marrow transplants from related graft donors. This table comes from immunoSEQ multiplex PCR, and its TCRdb copy is limited to in-frame clones, with some not included. The sample has approximately 82,000 clones, 93% seen once; the top ten hold roughly 1.7%. Sequenced material: CD4+ T cells from blood (PBMCs), taken 12 months after the transplant. The receptors here all came from a human patient who received a combined kidney and bone marrow transplant. Part of the T cell pool may stem from the graft donor.

The CDR3 here is CASSSEFRSAYGYTF. As DNA, the CDR3 is TGTGCCAGCAGCTCGGAGTTTAGGTCTGCCTATGGCTACACCTTC. The chain carries TRBV10-3 and TRBJ1-2; unclear D gene. Trimming shortened V by 10 bases and J by 4 bases, and 22 bases separated the two germline ends. Germline CDR1 is ENHRY and CDR2 is SYGVKD. The CDR3 is made up of 15 amino acids.

The chain combines TRBV5-1 with TRBJ2-1, with TRBD2 matching over 10 bases. Trimming took 1 base from V and 4 from J; bases not matched to a gene: 2. CDR3 length equals 15 residues. Germline V gives CDR1 SGHRS, CDR2 YFSETQ. The CDR3 coding sequence is TGCGCCAGCAGCTTGAGCGGGAGGGAATACAATGAGCAGTTCTTC. Amino acids: CASSLSGREYNEQFF. Based on the CDR3 plus reference TRBV5-1 and TRBJ2-1, the full variable domain is KAGVTQTPRYLIKTRGQQVTLSCSPISGHRSVSWYQQTPGQGLQFLFEYFSETQRNKGNFPGRFSGRQFSNSRSEMNVSTLELGDSALYLCASSLSGREYNEQFFGPGTRLTVL.